These 9 T cell receptor beta chains were all obtained from the same sample, sequenced in a study of blood T cell repertoires in COVID-19. TCRdb's table, derived via immunoSEQ multiplex PCR, lists solely in-frame clones and lacks some. The profile shows more than 95,000 clones, about 88% of them singletons. Sequenced material: peripheral blood. These receptors all stem from an elderly woman with acute or convalescent COVID-19.

The chain joins TRBV7-8 to TRBJ1-5, with TRBD1 matching over 10 bases. The CDR3 contains 15 residues. The V gene end was trimmed by 1 base and the J gene end by 7 bases; junction bases not matched to a gene: 4. Germline V CDR1 and CDR2: SGHVS, FQNEAQ. CDR3: CASSLGQGAGQPQHF. CDR3 nucleotides: TGTGCCAGCAGCTTAGGACAGGGGGCGGGGCAGCCCCAGCATTTT.

The gene calls are TRBV28 and TRBJ2-5, with 7 positions matching TRBD1. CDR1 MDHEN and CDR2 SYDVKM come from the germline V gene. The CDR3 consists of 13 residues. V was clipped by 7 bases and J by 4 bases; unmatched bases: 6. The CDR3 spells CASNKGDRETQYF. CDR3 nucleotide sequence: TGTGCCAGCAATAAAGGGGACAGAGAGACCCAGTACTTC.

In DNA form, the CDR3 reads TGTGCCAGCAGCACTAGCGGGGGGGCGGGAGAGACCCAGTACTTC. Protein: CASSTSGGAGETQYF. The V gene is TRBV7-9, the J gene TRBJ2-5; TRBD2 agrees at 13 bases. This CDR3 spans 15 amino acids. The V and J ends lost 5 bases and 4 bases, in that order; junction bases with no gene match: 4. Germline V gene sequence: CDR1 SEHNR, CDR2 FQNEAQ (reference sequence).

The chain is built from TRBV27 and TRBJ1-4; D is perhaps TRBD1 (6 bases). The CDR3 has 14 residues. V was pared by 4 bases and J by 9 bases, with 15 bases between. CDR1 MNHEY and CDR2 SMNVEV come from the germline V gene (reference sequence). The CDR3: CASSSRMGAKKLFF. As DNA, the CDR3 is TGTGCCAGCAGTTCGCGGATGGGGGCGAAAAAACTGTTTTTT.

This chain joins TRBV5-1 and TRBJ1-4; 7 bases are a match to TRBD1. Germline-derived CDR1 and CDR2 are SGHRS and YFSETQ. With 4 bases clipped from V and 5 bases from J, the junction kept 11 bases outside the gene matches. This CDR3 has 16 amino acids. CDR3 residues: CASSRQPTGLNEKLFF. CDR3 DNA: TGCGCCAGCAGCCGACAACCGACAGGGCTCAATGAAAAACTGTTTTTT.

In this sample, this clone turned up once. The rearrangement joins TRBV6-5 to TRBJ1-3, with a tentative D call TRBD1 (6 bases). Germline V lookup: CDR1 MNHEY, CDR2 SVGAGI. V dropped 2 bases and J dropped 0 bases, with 11 bases sitting between them. The CDR3 totals 16 residues. The CDR3 spells CASSYEQGVSGNTIYF. The CDR3 nucleotides are TGTGCCAGCAGTTACGAACAGGGCGTCTCTGGAAACACCATATATTTT.

This sequence joins TRBV9 and TRBJ2-5, with a weak D call TRBD2 (6 bases). The CDR3 has 13 amino acids. Trimming took 7 bases from V and 0 from J, leaving 10 bases between them. The germline CDR1 and CDR2 sequences are SGDLS and YYNGEE. In nucleotides, the CDR3 is TGTGCCAGCTCTAGCGCGAACCAAGAGACCCAGTACTTC. Protein sequence: CASSSANQETQYF.

V is TRBV4-3 and J is TRBJ2-5; D perhaps matches TRBD2 (6 bases). CDR3 length: 19 amino acids. V was trimmed by 2 bases and J by 5 bases, leaving 27 bases between them. Germline V gene lookup returns CDR1 LGHNA and CDR2 YSLEER. CDR3 region: CASSQSTARGSRLEETQYF. The CDR3 bases are TGCGCCAGCAGCCAAAGTACCGCTCGGGGGAGCCGTCTCGAGGAGACCCAGTACTTC.

The gene calls are TRBV5-1 and TRBJ2-3, with TRBD2 matching 9 bases. This CDR3 spans 15 amino acids. Germline CDR1 and CDR2: SGHRS and YFSETQ. The V and J ends lost 4 bases and 3 bases, in that order; junction bases with no gene match: 6. CDR3 region: CASSGSGSPTDTQYF. CDR3 nucleotide sequence: TGCGCCAGCAGCGGTAGCGGGAGCCCGACAGATACGCAGTATTTT.